A selection of T cell receptor beta chains follows, all from one sample in a study of TIL therapy for anti-PD-1-resistant metastatic lung cancer. Sequenced by immunoSEQ multiplex PCR; TCRdb stores in-frame clones only, minus some. The sample yields some 32,000 clones, around two thirds seen once. The material was blood, obtained at baseline. All receptors come from a woman between 30 and 80 years old with non-small cell lung cancer. Each CDR3 is given without its conserved first and last residue.

14,TRBV6-6,TRBJ2-3,ASSYLAGGPADTQY
13,TRBV4-2,TRBJ2-3,ASSQGGADTDTQY
13,TRBV19,TRBJ1-5,ASRTGAYSNQPQH
13,TRBV15,TRBJ2-7,ATSREPSGSYEQY
12,TRBV5-1,TRBJ2-7,ASSLEVREYGQY
12,TRBV6-5,TRBJ2-1,ASSYDGINNEQF
13,TRBV6-6,TRBJ1-3,ASRDRGISGNTIY
12,TRBV6-6,TRBJ2-6,ATKPESGANVLT
12,TRBV10-3,TRBJ2-1,AISEGLDGNEQF
11,TRBV2,TRBJ2-2,ASRQGWTGELF
12,TRBV9,TRBJ2-7,ASSPSGGFYEQY
17,TRBV14,TRBJ2-7,ASSQGGQLIRGASYEQY
13,TRBV9,TRBJ1-6,ASSPDGTGVSPLH
14,TRBV4-1,TRBJ1-3,ASSQGGGSSGNTIY
12,TRBV5-1,TRBJ2-1,ASTDTGGINEQF
18,TRBV11-3,TRBJ2-2,ASSLETGFFQKDHTGELF
13,TRBV27,TRBJ1-5,ASGTTDEAGQPQH
11,TRBV7-2,TRBJ1-2,ASAESPGNGYT
12,TRBV5-4,TRBJ1-1,ASSLGTGVKVAF
9,TRBV11-2,TRBJ1-2,ASSFRDGYT
13,TRBV5-4,TRBJ2-7,ASEGTSTGSYEQY
12,TRBV30,TRBJ1-5,AWSLDHSNQPQH
13,TRBV2,TRBJ2-2,ASSGIIGAGGELF